The rows below give T cell receptor beta chains drawn from one sample of a study of blood T cell repertoires in COVID-19. Profiling relied on immunoSEQ multiplex PCR, and the TCRdb table lists in-frame clones only, not all of them. This sample has some 120,000 clones, with 88% found just once. The sample comprised peripheral blood. The receptors originated from a man aged 45-65 years with acute or convalescent COVID-19. CDR3s include the opening cysteine and the closing phenylalanine or tryptophan. D genes are given only for firm matches. Clone size, where shown, is once, few, many, or a class for clones that have expanded.

abundance,v_gene,j_gene,d_gene,CDR3nt,CDR3aa
-,TRBV5-1,TRBJ2-2,-,TGCGCCAGCAGCTTAGAAGAGCTCACCGGGGAGCTGTTTTTT,CASSLEELTGELFF
-,TRBV2,TRBJ1-6,-,TGTGCCAGCAGTGAATTGACGAAAGGGGCTTACAATTCACCCCTCCACTTT,CASSELTKGAYNSPLHF
-,TRBV12-5,TRBJ1-2,-,TGTGCTAGTGGTTTGGTACTCGCTGGGGCGACCCCCCGGGGCTACACCTTC,CASGLVLAGATPRGYTF
-,TRBV27,TRBJ2-3,-,TGTGCCAGCAGTTTCGCTGAGCAAGATACGCAGTATTTT,CASSFAEQDTQYF
-,TRBV6-5,TRBJ1-5,-,TGTGCCAGCATCGGGGTTAGCAATCAGCCCCAGCATTTT,CASIGVSNQPQHF
-,TRBV30,TRBJ1-1,-,TGTGCCTGGCGGAGGGGTTGGACTGAAGCTTTCTTT,CAWRRGWTEAFF
-,TRBV27,TRBJ1-4,TRBD1,TGTGCCAGCAGTGGACAGGGTAGGGGAAAACTGTTTTTT,CASSGQGRGKLFF
-,TRBV9,TRBJ2-1,TRBD2,TGTGCCAGCAGCGTAAGACTAGCGGTTTACAATGAGCAGTTCTTC,CASSVRLAVYNEQFF
once,TRBV29-1,TRBJ1-2,-,TGCAGCGTTGTTTGGTCAGCGGAGGGCTACACCTTC,CSVVWSAEGYTF
few,TRBV30,TRBJ1-2,-,TGTGCCTGGAGTCCCCATCGGGGGGGCTACACCTTC,CAWSPHRGGYTF
-,TRBV27,TRBJ1-1,TRBD1,TGTGCCAGCAGTACCGGACAGGGACGGACTGAAGCTTTCTTT,CASSTGQGRTEAFF
-,TRBV4-3,TRBJ2-4,TRBD1,TGCGCCAGCAGCCAGAACAGGGGAGTCAAAAACATTCAGTACTTC,CASSQNRGVKNIQYF
-,TRBV7-9,TRBJ2-7,TRBD2,TGTGCCAGCAGCTCCCGGGACAAACTAGCGGGATCCTACGAGCAGTACTTC,CASSSRDKLAGSYEQYF
-,TRBV5-1,TRBJ1-1,TRBD1,TGCGCCAGCAGCCGGGACAGGACTTTTGAAGCTTTCTTT,CASSRDRTFEAFF
-,TRBV19,TRBJ2-3,TRBD2,TGTGCCAGTAGTATAATCTCGGGGGGAACAGATACGCAGTATTTT,CASSIISGGTDTQYF
-,TRBV24-1,TRBJ2-3,TRBD1,TGTGCCACCAGTGATTACAGGGGTAGAACAGATACGCAGTATTTT,CATSDYRGRTDTQYF
few,TRBV7-2,TRBJ2-3,TRBD2,TGTGCCAGCAGCCCCATGCGTTCTAGCGGGAGCGCAGATACGCAGTATTTT,CASSPMRSSGSADTQYF
-,TRBV9,TRBJ2-1,TRBD2,TGTGCCAGCACATCCTTGGGGACTAGTACCTCTGGGCAGTTCTTC,CASTSLGTSTSGQFF
-,TRBV19,TRBJ1-5,-,TGTGCCAGTCGGAAGTCGGACAGAGGGACCCTTTATAGGGATCAGCCCCAGCATTTT,CASRKSDRGTLYRDQPQHF
once,TRBV29-1,TRBJ1-1,-,TGCAGCGCTCTCCCCGAGGGGAACACTGAAGCTTTCTTT,CSALPEGNTEAFF
-,TRBV18,TRBJ2-3,-,TGTGCCAGCTCACCACCCTCAGATACGCAGTATTTT,CASSPPSDTQYF
-,TRBV7-9,TRBJ2-7,-,TGTGCCAGCAGCAAACGGGATGTCCTACTCGAGCAGTACTTC,CASSKRDVLLEQYF
-,TRBV24-1,TRBJ1-2,TRBD1,TGTGCCACCAGGGACAGGACTAACTATGGCTACACCTTC,CATRDRTNYGYTF
-,TRBV19,TRBJ2-7,TRBD2,TGTGCCAGTAGTATAGGGTCAGCGGGAGGCGAGCAGTACTTC,CASSIGSAGGEQYF
-,TRBV30,TRBJ1-1,TRBD1,TGTGCCTGGAGTCACGGGACAGGGGGCGCTGAAGCTTTCTTT,CAWSHGTGGAEAFF
-,TRBV2,TRBJ1-5,TRBD1,TGTGCCAGCAGTATGGGACAGGGTGGCAATCAGCCCCAGCATTTT,CASSMGQGGNQPQHF
-,TRBV2,TRBJ2-7,TRBD2,TGTGCCAGCAGTGAACTAGCGGGGACCGTCGAGCAGTACTTC,CASSELAGTVEQYF
few,TRBV11-3,TRBJ2-1,-,TGTGCCAGCAGCCCAGGGTTGGCGGAACAAGGAGAGCAGTTCTTC,CASSPGLAEQGEQFF
-,TRBV5-5,TRBJ1-2,-,TGTGCCAGCAGCTTTACTTATGGCTACACCTTC,CASSFTYGYTF
-,TRBV4-1,TRBJ1-1,-,TGCGCCAGCAGCCAAGTTGGTGCAGGATTATTGAACACTGAAGCTTTCTTT,CASSQVGAGLLNTEAFF
-,TRBV5-5,TRBJ2-1,TRBD2,TGTGCCAGCAGCTTTCTGATTGATCAGACTAGCGGTCCCTACAATGAGCAGTTCTTC,CASSFLIDQTSGPYNEQFF
-,TRBV2,TRBJ2-1,TRBD2,TGTGCCAGCAGTGACGGGGGGGTAAGGGTTGAGCAGTTCTTC,CASSDGGVRVEQFF
-,TRBV5-4,TRBJ1-1,-,TGTGCCAGCAGCTGGCCCGGGAAACCGAACACTGAAGCTTTCTTT,CASSWPGKPNTEAFF
-,TRBV7-6,TRBJ2-2,-,TGTGCCAGCAGCTTAGGACTCCTGAACACCGGGGAGCTGTTTTTT,CASSLGLLNTGELFF
-,TRBV20-1,TRBJ1-5,TRBD1,TGCAGTGCTAGTGCCGACAGGGGCAATCAGCCCCAGCATTTT,CSASADRGNQPQHF